Listed here are 5 T cell receptor beta chains from one sample, sequenced in a study of T cells in Graves' hyperthyroidism and ophthalmopathy. The investigators amplified TCR beta CDR3 regions from RNA transcripts. TCR CDR3 regions were first amplified by RT-PCR with HTBI primers. TCRdb independently ran MiXCR on the multiplex PCR reads; one entry per CDR3 protein. The sample includes 250,000 to 300,000 distinct CDR3 sequences, about 14% of them seen just once. The sequencing input was blood. These receptors all come from a woman aged 25 to 45 with Graves' hyperthyroidism that later progressed to Graves' ophthalmopathy.

This clonotype has ten or more counts. This chain uses TRBV7-8 with TRBJ2-2; D gene uncertain. CDR3 size: 16 residues. Germline V gene lookup returns CDR1 SGHVS and CDR2 FQNEAQ. The V gene lost 5 bases and the J gene lost 0 bases, with 13 bases spanning the gap. CDR3 DNA sequence: TGTGCCAGCAGCCCTAAGCGAACGGCGAACACCGGGGAGCTGTTTTTT. Its translation is CASSPKRTANTGELFF. The full variable domain, rest sourced from reference TRBV7-8 and TRBJ2-2, is GAGVSQSPRYKVAKRGQDVALRCDPISGHVSLFWYQQALGQGPEFLTYFQNEAQLDKSGLPSDRFFAERPEGSVSTLKIQRTQQEDSAVYLCASSPKRTANTGELFFGEGSRLTVL.

This clonotype came up many times. The chain carries TRBV6-1 and TRBJ2-7; 7 bases match TRBD2. Trimming removed 10 bases from V and 7 bases from J; junction bases left unmatched: 13. CDR3 length equals 13 residues. The germline V gene has CDR1 MNHNS and CDR2 SASEGT. The CDR3 region is CAISPGSGGEQYF. CDR3 nucleotides: TGTGCCATTTCCCCAGGTTCGGGGGGTGAGCAGTACTTC.

The sample holds a few counts of this clonotype. The rearrangement uses TRBV30 and TRBJ1-3; D is perhaps TRBD1 (6 bases). This CDR3 comprises 17 residues. Germline V lookup: CDR1 GTSNPN, CDR2 SVGIG (reference sequence). The V end lost 3 bases, the J end lost 1 base, and 19 bases lay between the germline ends. The CDR3 nucleotides are TGTGCCTGGAGCGCGAGCTACAGGGTTTTATCTGGAAACACCATATATTTT. It translates to CAWSASYRVLSGNTIYF.

This clonotype occurred many times. The chain uses TRBV28 and TRBJ2-7; 7 nucleotides align to TRBD2. Trimming at V came to 5 bases and at J to 3 bases, leaving 7 bases not matched to a gene. This CDR3 is built from 14 residues. Germline CDR1 is MDHEN and CDR2 is SYDVKM. Here the CDR3 reads CASSLPGLLYEQYF. DNA of the CDR3: TGTGCCAGCAGTCTCCCGGGACTACTCTACGAGCAGTACTTC.

This clonotype was counted many times. This chain joins TRBV28 and TRBJ2-1, with 15 bases identical to TRBD2. The germline V gene encodes CDR1 MDHEN and CDR2 SYDVKM. The CDR3 sequence is 15 residues long. The V segment lost 6 bases and the J segment 9 bases; nucleotides outside the gene matches: 6. The DNA for the CDR3 is TGTGCCAGCAGGGGACTAGCGGGAGGCCAGGGTGAGCAGTTCTTC. The encoded protein is CASRGLAGGQGEQFF.